These 11 T cell receptor beta chains were sequenced from one sample in a study of identifying expanded T cells in peripheral blood (dated by TCRdb to between 2019 and 2020). The method behind the library was the immunoSEQ multiplex PCR assay. This immuneACCESS table, as held by TCRdb, lists in-frame sequences with V and J called but not all clones. Of the missing ones, under half trace to an unresolved V gene in checked studies; the others have no known cause. For this sample the table gives approximately 75,000 clones, of which roughly nine tenths were detected only once. The ten largest clonotypes hold more than 2.5% of the sample. Sequencing was done on a sample of blood. The receptors derive from a person aged 18-70 years in good health.

This chain joins TRBV9 and TRBJ2-3; TRBD2 aligns across 7 bases. V lost 1 base to trimming and J lost 3 bases; unmatched junction nucleotides: 8. Germline CDR1 reads SGDLS; CDR2 reads YYNGEE. The CDR3 sequence is 16 residues long. DNA for the CDR3: TGTGCCAGCAGCGTATGGGGGGGAGGCTTTACAGATACGCAGTATTTT. Translating it yields CASSVWGGGFTDTQYF. The full variable domain, completed using reference TRBV9 and TRBJ2-3, is DSGVTQTPKHLITATGQRVTLRCSPRSGDLSVYWYQQSLDQGLQFLIQYYNGEERAKGNILERFSAQQFPDLHSELNLSSLELGDSALYFCASSVWGGGFTDTQYFGPGTRLTVL.

The chain employs TRBV9 and TRBJ1-5; tentatively, D is TRBD1 (5 bases). Per germline, CDR1 SGDLS and CDR2 YYNGEE. There are 14 residues in the CDR3. The germline V and J ends were trimmed by 4 bases and 3 bases, with 11 bases remaining between them. CDR3 nucleotides: TGTGCCAGCAGCCCCGGACATTTCAATCAGCCCCAGCATTTT. It yields the protein CASSPGHFNQPQHF.

This rearrangement joins TRBV14 to TRBJ2-1; 10 bases line up with TRBD2. CDR1 is SGHDN, CDR2 FVKESK, per germline. With 5 bases clipped from V and 5 bases from J, the junction kept 6 bases outside the gene matches. This CDR3 is 15 amino acids long. For the CDR3, the DNA is TGTGCCAGCAGCATCACTAGCGGGGCTAACAATGAGCAGTTCTTC. Its translation: CASSITSGANNEQFF.

This clone was observed a single time. This sequence joins TRBV6-6 and TRBJ2-7; the match to TRBD1 covers 7 bases. The V gene end was trimmed by 5 bases and the J gene end by 6 bases; junction bases not matched to a gene: 13. The germline V gene has CDR1 MNHNY and CDR2 SVGAGI (reference sequence). The CDR3 covers 15 residues. CDR3 nucleotides: TGTGCCAGCAGTGACAGGGACCTTCTTCTGGGCGAGCAGTACTTC. This codes for CASSDRDLLLGEQYF.

This clone appeared once. The rearrangement links TRBV7-6 to TRBJ2-6; 8 bases fit TRBD1. CDR1 is SGHVS, CDR2 FNYEAQ, per germline. Trimming cost V 3 bases and J 0 bases; bases outside gene matches: 1. The CDR3 sequence is 16 residues long. The CDR3 protein is CASSLGQVSGANVLTF. For the CDR3, the DNA is TGTGCCAGCAGCTTGGGACAGGTCTCTGGGGCCAACGTCCTGACTTTC.

The chain carries TRBV7-8 and TRBJ1-6; D is possibly TRBD1 (5 bases). Germline CDR1 is SGHVS and CDR2 is FQNEAQ. The V end lost 5 bases, the J end lost 9 bases, and 17 bases lay between the germline ends. This CDR3 region has 15 residues. CDR3 protein: CASSLTPGLGSPLHF. CDR3 DNA: TGTGCCAGCAGCCTTACTCCGGGGCTGGGTTCACCCCTCCACTTT.

The sample holds a few counts of this clone. The chain recombines TRBV27 with TRBJ1-1; no clear D. Trimming removed 5 bases from V and 8 bases from J, with 15 bases in between. The CDR3 spans 13 residues. Germline CDR1 and CDR2: MNHEY and SMNVEV (reference sequence). The CDR3 region has the DNA TGTGCCAGCAGTCTAGATCGAGGAAGCGAAGCTTTCTTT. Its protein product is CASSLDRGSEAFF.

This clone was observed a handful of times. The chain combines TRBV25-1 with TRBJ2-3; D unresolved. The germline CDR1 and CDR2 sequences are MGHDK and SYGVNS. The CDR3 length is 12 residues. The V gene lost 4 bases and the J gene lost 5 bases, with 7 bases spanning the gap. The CDR3 reads CASSAVRDTQYF. The CDR3 DNA follows: TGTGCCAGCAGTGCCGTTAGAGATACGCAGTATTTT.

This chain uses TRBV6-6 with TRBJ2-5; D unresolved. CDR3 length: 12 residues. The ends were cut back, 5 bases at V and 5 bases at J, with 9 bases in the middle. From germline, CDR1 is MNHNY and CDR2 SVGAGI (reference sequence). The CDR3 loop reads CASSALRETQYF. CDR3 DNA sequence: TGTGCCAGCAGTGCATTAAGGGAGACCCAGTACTTC.

To note about this clone: A much larger clone differs by one base, so this may be a read error. J is TRBJ2-1 and V is TRBV28; 7 nucleotides match TRBD1. The length of the CDR3 is 15 residues. V trimming: 5 bases; J trimming: 6 bases; junction bases outside the gene matches: 10. Germline CDR1 MDHEN, CDR2 SYDVKM. The CDR3 sequence is CASSPRQGLCNEQFF. CDR3 nucleotide sequence: TGTGCCAGCAGTCCCCGACAGGGCCTCTGCAATGAGCAGTTCTTC.

The chain employs TRBV7-2 and TRBJ1-2; no clear D. V gave up 3 bases and J gave up 2 bases, with 13 bases separating them. Germline loops: CDR1 SGHTA, CDR2 FQGNSA. The CDR3 extends over 15 amino acids. CDR3 amino acids: CASSFSADSNYGYTF. As DNA, the CDR3 is TGTGCCAGCAGCTTCTCGGCAGATTCCAACTATGGCTACACCTTC.